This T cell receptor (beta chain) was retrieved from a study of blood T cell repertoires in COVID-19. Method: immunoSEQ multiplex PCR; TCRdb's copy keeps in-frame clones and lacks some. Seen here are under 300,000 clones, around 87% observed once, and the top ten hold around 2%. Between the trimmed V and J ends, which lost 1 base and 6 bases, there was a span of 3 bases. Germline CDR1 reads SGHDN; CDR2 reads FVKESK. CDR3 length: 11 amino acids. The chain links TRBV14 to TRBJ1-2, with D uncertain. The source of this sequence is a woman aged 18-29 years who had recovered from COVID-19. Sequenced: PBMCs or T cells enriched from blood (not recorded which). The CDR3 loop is CASSQAHGYTF. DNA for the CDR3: TGTGCCAGCAGCCAAGCTCATGGCTACACCTTC.